A single sample gave rise to the 17 T cell receptor beta chains below, sequenced in a study of T cells in Graves' hyperthyroidism and ophthalmopathy. TCR beta CDR3 sequences were amplified from RNA transcripts. The study used the HTBI primer set for a first-round RT-PCR of the TCR CDR3. TCRdb used MiXCR to reprocess the multiplex PCR reads, holding one entry per CDR3 protein. This sample has 300,000 to 350,000 distinct CDR3 sequences, with roughly 21% found just once. Sequencing was done on a sample of blood. The receptors shown here come from a woman aged 50 to 65 with Graves' hyperthyroidism.

In its sample, this clonotype was seen many times. One end of the junction varies from germline; a read error may be responsible. This chain links TRBV6-1 with TRBJ2-4, with D possibly TRBD2 on 7 matching bases. The length of the CDR3 is 14 residues. Looked up from germline, CDR1 is MNHNS and CDR2 is SASEGT. CDR3 DNA sequence: TGTGCCAGCAGAGAAGGGGGGGGCAAAAACATTCAGTACTTC. Translation gives CASREGGGKNIQYF.

This clonotype was seen a few times. The chain uses TRBV3-1 and TRBJ2-1, with 10 bases that match TRBD2. J gave up 3 bases and V 1 base, and 9 bases lay outside the gene matches. The CDR3 is 18 amino acids. Germline V gene lookup returns CDR1 LGHDT and CDR2 YNNKEL (reference sequence). The CDR3: CASSQVGSGRARYNEQFF. CDR3 nucleotides: TGTGCCAGCAGCCAAGTGGGGAGCGGGAGGGCCCGCTACAATGAGCAGTTCTTC.

This clonotype was detected only a few times. This chain joins TRBV5-1 and TRBJ2-7, with a possible D match to TRBD1 (8 bases). Per germline, CDR1 SGHRS and CDR2 YFSETQ. The V gene lost 0 bases and the J gene lost 3 bases, with 13 bases spanning the gap. The CDR3 runs to 15 residues. DNA of the CDR3: TGCGCCAGCAGCTTGGCCCACAGGGGGGGCTACGAGCAGTACTTC. This sequence encodes CASSLAHRGGYEQYF.

This clonotype was seen many times. This chain uses TRBV20-1 with TRBJ1-2; no clear D gene. CDR3 length equals 13 residues. Germline loops: CDR1 DFQATT, CDR2 SNEGSKA (reference sequence). Trimming cost V 1 base and J 2 bases, with 8 bases left between them. This chain's CDR3 is CSARVQANYGYTF. The CDR3 region has the DNA TGCAGTGCTAGAGTGCAGGCCAACTATGGCTACACCTTC.

This clonotype showed up many times. J is TRBJ1-1 and V is TRBV28; no firm D call. The germline CDR1 and CDR2 sequences are MDHEN and SYDVKM. The CDR3 covers 11 residues. V shed 5 bases and J shed 6 bases, with 7 bases lying between them. The CDR3 nucleotides read TGTGCCAGCAGTAGAAGGGCTGAAGCTTTCTTT. It specifies CASSRRAEAFF.

This chain links TRBV28 with TRBJ1-2; D is unclear. The germline V gene has CDR1 MDHEN and CDR2 SYDVKM. The V end was cut by 3 bases, the J end by 6 bases, with 11 bases between. CDR3 length: 13 residues. The chain's CDR3 is CASSLSSLNGYTF. Here the CDR3 DNA reads TGTGCCAGCAGTTTGTCCAGTCTTAATGGCTACACCTTC.

This clonotype was counted at least ten times. CDR3: CASRVGETQYF. DNA for the CDR3: TGTGCCAGCAGGGTCGGGGAGACCCAGTACTTC. The chain is built from TRBV3-1 and TRBJ2-5; no firm D call. V lost 6 bases and J lost 5, with 7 bases in between. The CDR3 extends over 11 amino acids. Germline V gives CDR1 LGHDT, CDR2 YNNKEL (reference sequence).

The chain links TRBV20-1 to TRBJ2-5; 9 bases agree with TRBD2. Germline CDR1 and CDR2: DFQATT and SNEGSKA (reference sequence). The CDR3 is 12 amino acids. V was clipped by 5 bases and J by 4 bases; unmatched bases: 2. DNA of the CDR3: TGCAGTGCTGTGACTAGCGGAGAGACCCAGTACTTC. Amino acid sequence: CSAVTSGETQYF.

The chain carries TRBV5-4 and TRBJ2-2; TRBD1 matches 9 bases. The CDR3 is 16 amino acids. Germline V gene data show CDR1 as SGHNT and CDR2 as YYREEE (reference sequence). After removal of 4 bases from V and 1 base from J, the junction contained 5 bases not matched to a gene. CDR3 sequence: CASSRTGVGNTGELFF. The CDR3 coding sequence is TGTGCCAGCAGCCGGACAGGGGTGGGGAACACCGGGGAGCTGTTTTTT.

The sample holds many counts of this clonotype. This sequence joins TRBV6-1 and TRBJ1-3, with unresolved D. The V end lost 6 bases, the J end lost 3 bases, and 12 bases lay between the germline ends. Germline CDR1 is MNHNS and CDR2 is SASEGT. The CDR3 spans 14 residues. The CDR3 DNA reads as TGTGCCAGCAGGACCTCGATCCGTGGAAACACCATATATTTT. Translating it yields CASRTSIRGNTIYF.

As DNA, the CDR3 is TGTGCCAGTAGTCTTCGGACTAGCGGGACGTACAATGAGCAGTTCTTC. Protein sequence: CASSLRTSGTYNEQFF. The V gene is TRBV19, the J gene TRBJ2-1; 12 bases are a match to TRBD2. The CDR3 length is 16 residues. The V gene end was trimmed by 5 bases and the J gene end by 4 bases; junction bases not matched to a gene: 6. From germline, CDR1 is LNHDA and CDR2 SQIVND (reference sequence).

The chain joins TRBV18 to TRBJ2-7; D is perhaps TRBD1 or TRBD2 (7 bases each). The CDR3 runs to 17 residues. Germline CDR1 is KGHSH and CDR2 is LQKENI. V lost 3 bases and J lost 2, with 20 bases in between. The CDR3 nucleotides are TGTGCCAGCTCACCGAGCGGGGACAGCGTAACCACCTACGAGCAGTACTTC. Translation: CASSPSGDSVTTYEQYF.

This clonotype was seen many times. The chain combines TRBV11-2 with TRBJ2-3; the match to TRBD2 covers 8 bases. CDR3 length: 15 amino acids. The trim removed 0 bases at V and 5 bases at J, leaving 4 bases unmatched. Germline CDR1 is SGHAT and CDR2 is FQNNGV. The CDR3 sequence: CASSLDGRAEDTQYF. The CDR3 bases are TGTGCCAGCAGCTTAGACGGGAGGGCCGAAGATACGCAGTATTTT.

The CDR3 region has the DNA TGCGCCAGCAGACGACAGGGGGCGAACTATGGCTACACCTTC. Residues: CASRRQGANYGYTF. J is TRBJ1-2 and V is TRBV4-3; TRBD1 agrees at 10 bases. Germline CDR1 LGHNA, CDR2 YSLEER. The CDR3 is 14 amino acids. V was clipped by 6 bases and J by 2 bases; unmatched bases: 3.

This clonotype was seen many times. The rearrangement links TRBV7-8 to TRBJ2-7; 12 bases are a match to TRBD1. J lost 4 bases, V lost 1 base, and 8 bases had no gene match. Germline V gives CDR1 SGHVS, CDR2 FQNEAQ. The CDR3 extends over 17 amino acids. The CDR3 DNA follows: TGTGCCAGCAGCTTAGTGTTGGGACAGGGGGCCTCATACGAGCAGTACTTC. Amino acid sequence: CASSLVLGQGASYEQYF. The variable domain in full, completed from reference TRBV7-8 and TRBJ2-7, reads GAGVSQSPRYKVAKRGQDVALRCDPISGHVSLFWYQQALGQGPEFLTYFQNEAQLDKSGLPSDRFFAERPEGSVSTLKIQRTQQEDSAVYLCASSLVLGQGASYEQYFGPGTRLTVT.

The chain combines TRBV28 with TRBJ1-1; D not resolved. V was pared by 6 bases and J by 2 bases, with 7 bases between. The CDR3 totals 12 residues. Germline loops: CDR1 MDHEN, CDR2 SYDVKM. In DNA form, the CDR3 reads TGTGCCAGCAGGGAACTCAACACTGAAGCTTTCTTT. It yields the protein CASRELNTEAFF. The entire variable domain, with the rest obtained from reference TRBV28 and TRBJ1-1, is as follows: DVKVTQSSRYLVKRTGEKVFLECVQDMDHENMFWYRQDPGLGLRLIYFSYDVKMKEKGDIPEGYSVSREKKERFSLILESASTNQTSMYLCASRELNTEAFFGQGTRLTVV.

This clonotype was found many times. The chain is built from TRBV2 and TRBJ1-1; D not certain. V was pared by 8 bases and J by 0 bases, with 7 bases between. CDR3 length: 12 residues. Germline lookup yields CDR1 SNHLY and CDR2 FYNNEI. CDR3 amino acids: CASVRVNTEAFF. Here the CDR3 DNA reads TGTGCCAGCGTAAGGGTGAACACTGAAGCTTTCTTT. Complete variable domain (other parts from reference TRBV2 and TRBJ1-1): EPEVTQTPSHQVTQMGQEVILRCVPISNHLYFYWYRQILGQKVEFLVSFYNNEISEKSEIFDDQFSVERPDGSNFTLKIRSTKLEDSAMYFCASVRVNTEAFFGQGTRLTVV.